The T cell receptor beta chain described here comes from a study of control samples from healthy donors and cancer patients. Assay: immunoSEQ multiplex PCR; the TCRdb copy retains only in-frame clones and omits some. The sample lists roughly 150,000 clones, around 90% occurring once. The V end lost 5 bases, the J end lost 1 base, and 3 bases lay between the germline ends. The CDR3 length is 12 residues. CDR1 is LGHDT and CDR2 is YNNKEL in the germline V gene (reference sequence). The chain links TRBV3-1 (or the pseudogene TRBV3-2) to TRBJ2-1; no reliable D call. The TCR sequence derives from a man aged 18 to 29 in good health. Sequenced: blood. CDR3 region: CASSLSYNEQFF. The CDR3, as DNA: TGTGCCAGCAGCTTATCCTACAATGAGCAGTTCTTC.